This entry lists 14 T cell receptor beta chains sequenced from one sample in a study of blood T cell repertoires in COVID-19. Using immunoSEQ multiplex PCR, the repertoire was profiled, and TCRdb retains in-frame clones only, with some absent. Of around 330,000 clones in the sample, approximately 90% are singletons; the top ten hold under 5%. Sequencing was performed on peripheral blood. Receptor source: a woman between 50 and 59 years old with active or convalescent COVID-19.

The V call is TRBV6-5, the J call TRBJ2-5; 7 nucleotides line up with TRBD1. This CDR3 has 14 residues. J gave up 3 bases and V 8 bases, and 9 bases lay outside the gene matches. In germline, CDR1 is MNHEY, CDR2 SVGAGI. This CDR3 reads CASVWDRLEETQYF. The CDR3 nucleotides are TGTGCCAGCGTCTGGGACAGATTAGAAGAGACCCAGTACTTC.

The chain recombines TRBV5-4 with TRBJ1-1; D might be TRBD1 (6 bases). Germline V lookup: CDR1 SGHNT, CDR2 YYREEE (reference sequence). The CDR3 runs to 16 residues. The V gene lost 0 bases and the J gene lost 0 bases, with 12 bases spanning the gap. CDR3 DNA: TGTGCCAGCAGCTTGGCCGCAACAGGGTTGAACACTGAAGCTTTCTTT. Encoded protein: CASSLAATGLNTEAFF.

This chain joins TRBV19 and TRBJ1-1; perhaps TRBD1 as D (5 bases). This CDR3 comprises 14 residues. Germline values: CDR1 LNHDA, CDR2 SQIVND (reference sequence). Trimming cost V 3 bases and J 1 base, with 9 bases left between them. The CDR3: CASSMGGTNTEAFF. As DNA, the CDR3 is TGTGCCAGTAGTATGGGAGGGACGAACACTGAAGCTTTCTTT.

The CDR3 loop reads CASSISGGKFRDEQFF. The CDR3 DNA is TGTGCCAGTAGTATTAGCGGGGGAAAGTTTAGAGATGAGCAGTTCTTC. The J gene is TRBJ2-1, the V gene TRBV19; 9 bases agree with TRBD2. CDR1 is LNHDA and CDR2 is SQIVND in the germline V gene (reference sequence). V lost 3 bases and J lost 8; bases outside the gene matches: 11. The CDR3 is 16 residues long.

This clone came up once. The chain recombines TRBV28 with TRBJ1-2; D possibly corresponds to TRBD1 (6 bases). CDR1 and CDR2 from the germline V gene are MDHEN and SYDVKM. The CDR3 runs to 14 residues. V was clipped by 3 bases and J by 1 base, with 9 bases between them. The CDR3: CASSFPGVNYGYTF. The CDR3 DNA reads as TGTGCCAGCAGTTTTCCAGGGGTTAACTATGGCTACACCTTC.

The CDR3 DNA is TGTGCCAGCAGCGTATCGCAGGGTGTTGCTGGAAACACCATATATTTT. As protein: CASSVSQGVAGNTIYF. The rearrangement uses TRBV9 and TRBJ1-3; perhaps TRBD1 as D (5 bases). The germline V gene encodes CDR1 SGDLS and CDR2 YYNGEE. CDR3 length equals 16 residues. V lost 1 base, J lost 2 bases, and 13 bases lay in between.

CDR3 loop: CAIKRETLGYEQYF. The CDR3 DNA follows: TGTGCCATCAAACGGGAGACATTAGGCTACGAGCAGTACTTC. The chain has TRBV10-3 and TRBJ2-7, with D perhaps matching TRBD2 (6 bases). The CDR3 spans 14 residues. Germline CDR1 is ENHRY and CDR2 is SYGVKD. V lost 7 bases, J lost 3 bases, and 16 bases lay in between.

The V gene is TRBV10-2, the J gene TRBJ1-2; a weak D match, TRBD1 (6 bases). Per the germline V gene, CDR1 is WSHSY and CDR2 is SAAADI. The CDR3 is 14 residues long. Trimming cost V 6 bases and J 8 bases, with 19 bases left between them. DNA of the CDR3: TGCGCCAGCAGGATTAGTACCAGAGGGGGAGGCTACACCTTC. Translating it yields CASRISTRGGGYTF.

CDR3 sequence: CASSLRGTDTQYF. The CDR3 DNA follows: TGTGCCAGCAGCCTCAGGGGGACAGATACGCAGTATTTT. V is TRBV5-8 and J is TRBJ2-3; 7 bases fit TRBD1. Per the germline V gene, CDR1 is SGHTS and CDR2 is YDEGEE. J lost 3 bases, V lost 4 bases, and 2 bases had no gene match. The CDR3 has 13 residues.

The V and J genes are TRBV27 and TRBJ1-3, with D unresolved. The V gene's germline CDR1 is MNHEY and CDR2 SMNVEV (reference sequence). Trimming took off 5 bases at V and 4 bases at J, with 18 bases between the two ends. The CDR3 has 16 residues. CDR3 bases: TGTGCCAGCAGTCCCCGGGGTGGTTCCCGAGGAAACACCATATATTTT. Translation: CASSPRGGSRGNTIYF.

The chain combines TRBV2 with TRBJ1-2; possible D gene TRBD1, 5 bases. Looked up from germline, CDR1 is SNHLY and CDR2 is FYNNEI. The CDR3 sequence is 13 residues long. V was shortened by 5 bases and J by 7 bases, with 14 bases between the two germline ends. The CDR3 DNA sequence: TGTGCCAGCAGTCAACAGGCTCGAGGTGGCTACACCTTC. Its protein product is CASSQQARGGYTF.

V gene TRBV6-2 or TRBV6-3 combines with J gene TRBJ2-2; tentatively, D is TRBD2 (6 bases). The CDR3 sequence is 19 residues long. Trimming took 0 bases from V and 4 from J, leaving 21 bases between them. Germline V gene lookup returns CDR1 MNHEY and CDR2 SVGEGT. CDR3 DNA: TGTGCCAGCAGTTACTCTTACCTAATAGCGGTAGACCCCACCGGGGAGCTGTTTTTT. It translates to CASSYSYLIAVDPTGELFF.

This chain joins TRBV5-1 and TRBJ1-3; possibly TRBD1 for D (6 bases). Trimming cost V 4 bases and J 0 bases, with 14 bases left between them. The CDR3 is 16 amino acids. In germline, CDR1 is SGHRS, CDR2 YFSETQ. CDR3 bases: TGCGCCAGCAGCCTGGAGCAGGGGATCTCTGGAAACACCATATATTTT. It encodes CASSLEQGISGNTIYF.

The DNA of the CDR3 is TGCGCCAGCAGCTTGGCAGACACCATCACAGATACGCAGTATTTT. Its protein is CASSLADTITDTQYF. The V and J genes are TRBV5-1 and TRBJ2-3; D not resolved. The V end lost 0 bases, the J end lost 2 bases, and 10 bases lay between the germline ends. The CDR3 is 15 residues long. Germline V gene data show CDR1 as SGHRS and CDR2 as YFSETQ.